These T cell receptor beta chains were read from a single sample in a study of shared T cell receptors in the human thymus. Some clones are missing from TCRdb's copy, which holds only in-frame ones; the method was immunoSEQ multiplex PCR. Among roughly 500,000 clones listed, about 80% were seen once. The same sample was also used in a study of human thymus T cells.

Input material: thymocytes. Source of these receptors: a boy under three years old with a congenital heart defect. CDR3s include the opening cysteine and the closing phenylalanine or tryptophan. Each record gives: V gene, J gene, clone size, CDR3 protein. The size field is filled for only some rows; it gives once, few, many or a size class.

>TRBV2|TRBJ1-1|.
CASRATGRGFNTEAFF
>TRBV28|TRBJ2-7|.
CASSSRGSGYEQYF
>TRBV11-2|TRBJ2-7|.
CASSAPGGGEGYEQYF
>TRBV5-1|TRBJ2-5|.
CASSQRGTSGRYQETQYF
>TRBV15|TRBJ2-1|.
CATSSQITGNEQFF
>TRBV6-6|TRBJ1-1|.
CASSQLGTANTEAFF
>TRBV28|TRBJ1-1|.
CASSLPGEYTEAFF
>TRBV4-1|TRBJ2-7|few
CASSQGPGDRYEQYF
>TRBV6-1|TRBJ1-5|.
CASTYRGEGNQPQHF
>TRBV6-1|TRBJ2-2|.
CASSEIVASGNTGELFF
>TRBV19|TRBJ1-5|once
CASSPVAGSNQPQHF
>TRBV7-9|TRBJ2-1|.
CASSLGAGQGSNEQFF
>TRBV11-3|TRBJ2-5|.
CASTKTGTGARETQYF
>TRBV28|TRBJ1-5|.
CANVGGPQHF
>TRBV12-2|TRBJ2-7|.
CAKNPSGNSYEQYF
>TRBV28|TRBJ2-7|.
CASSPFPRNTGELPYEQYF
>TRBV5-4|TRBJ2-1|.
CASSTSRGRASNEQFF
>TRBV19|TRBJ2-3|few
CASSPPGQENTDTQYF
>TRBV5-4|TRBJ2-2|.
CASSLAQGNTGELFF
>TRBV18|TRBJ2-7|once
CASSPPSRAGGIYEQYF
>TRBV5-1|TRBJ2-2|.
CASSPSTSGRENGELFF
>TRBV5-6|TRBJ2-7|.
CASSLRRARTYEQYF
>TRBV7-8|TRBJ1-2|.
CASSLDRLIYTF
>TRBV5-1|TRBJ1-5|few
CASRDKKGNQPQHF
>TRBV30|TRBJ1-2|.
CALGIKGRTWYGYTF
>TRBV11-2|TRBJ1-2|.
CASSLGGTGALYGYTF
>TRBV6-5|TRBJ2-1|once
CASSRLAGGGEQFF
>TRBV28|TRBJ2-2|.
CASRSLRTANTGELFF
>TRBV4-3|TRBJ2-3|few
CASSQDVGQGGDTQYF
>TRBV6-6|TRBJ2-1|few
CASSCPDISSYNEQFF
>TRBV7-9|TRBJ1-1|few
CASSLARDRENTEAFF
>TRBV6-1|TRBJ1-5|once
CASSEVQGPTGDQPQHF
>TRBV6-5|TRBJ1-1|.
CASSTTTVMITEAFF
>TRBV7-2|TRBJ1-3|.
CASSLVGQGSGNTIYF
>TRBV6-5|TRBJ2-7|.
CASSPPSYEQYF
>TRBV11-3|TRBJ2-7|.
CASSVSGTGSYEQYF